The clone carrying this TCR beta chain has a count of ten or more. What it binds is unknown. This entry is derived from a study of T-cell reconstitution after alpha-beta-depleted transplantation in children. Study results and caveats: Diversity and T-cell counts at one year after transplant derived mostly from new T cells.

Library preparation (for TCRbeta) was performed with unique molecular identifiers. From the PCR reads, TCRdb called clonotypes with MiXCR, one entry per CDR3 protein. The sample has a few hundred thousand distinct CDR3 sequences, 10% seen once. This sequence was found in a boy in the first two years of life with acute myeloid leukemia, due to receive a stem cell transplant. The sequenced sample was PBMCs, obtained before TCRalphabeta/CD19-depleted stem cell transplant.

The CDR3 reads CASSLDEEGRVGYQETQYF. The CDR3 nucleotides are TGTGCCAGCAGCTTAGATGAAGAGGGCAGGGTTGGGTACCAAGAGACCCAGTACTTC. V and J are TRBV11-2 and TRBJ2-5, with D possibly called TRBD1 or TRBD2 (5 bases each). The germline CDR1 and CDR2 sequences are SGHAT and FQNNGV. V lost 0 bases and J lost 0, with 20 bases in between. The CDR3 spans 19 residues.